The 29 T cell receptor beta chains below come from one sample, sequenced in a study of blood T cell repertoires in COVID-19. Sequencing used immunoSEQ multiplex PCR; TCRdb keeps in-frame clones, though not all of them. The table lists some 400,000 clones, about 87% of them singletons, with 1% to 1.5% in the top ten. Specimen: PBMCs or T cells enriched from blood (not recorded which). Receptor source: a man aged 25-45 years who had recovered from COVID-19.

This sequence joins TRBV6-1 and TRBJ2-4; D gene ambiguous. This CDR3 contains 17 residues. Trimming pared 1 base from V and 0 bases from J, leaving 13 bases between. CDR1 is MNHNS and CDR2 is SASEGT in the germline V gene. Written as DNA, the CDR3 is TGTGCCAGCAGTGAAGGGGCCAGGCTAATAGCCAAAAACATTCAGTACTTC. This codes for CASSEGARLIAKNIQYF.

This chain joins TRBV6-5 and TRBJ1-1; TRBD1 matches at 7 bases. The CDR3 consists of 13 residues. Germline CDR1 and CDR2: MNHEY and SVGAGI. V was clipped by 0 bases and J by 10 bases; unmatched bases: 5. CDR3 region: CASSYSRGTAAFF. For the CDR3, the DNA is TGTGCCAGCAGTTACTCGAGGGGGACAGCAGCTTTCTTT.

This sequence joins TRBV6-1 and TRBJ1-1, with TRBD1 as a possible D gene (5 bases). The ends were cut back, 4 bases at V and 0 bases at J, with 18 bases in the middle. The CDR3 sequence is 17 residues long. CDR1 and CDR2 from the germline V gene are MNHNS and SASEGT. Here the CDR3 DNA reads TGTGCCAGCAGTGTACAAACTCGGGGGGTAGTGAACACTGAAGCTTTCTTT. Translation gives CASSVQTRGVVNTEAFF.

This clone was observed a few times. This rearrangement joins TRBV19 to TRBJ1-5, with 7 bases aligning to TRBD1. The CDR3 totals 15 residues. Germline assignment: CDR1 LNHDA and CDR2 SQIVND (reference sequence). The ends lost 5 bases at V and 1 base at J; junction bases unmatched: 5. CDR3 bases: TGTGCCAGTAGTCCACAGGGGCCCAGCAATCAGCCCCAGCATTTT. It codes for CASSPQGPSNQPQHF. The variable domain in full, completed from reference TRBV19 and TRBJ1-5, reads DGGITQSPKYLFRKEGQNVTLSCEQNLNHDAMYWYRQDPGQGLRLIYYSQIVNDFQKGDIAEGYSVSREKKESFPLTVTSAQKNPTAFYLCASSPQGPSNQPQHFGDGTRLSIL.

V is TRBV2 and J is TRBJ2-7, with TRBD1 as a possible D gene (6 bases). The V end lost 2 bases, the J end lost 0 bases, and 17 bases lay between the germline ends. The CDR3 runs to 17 residues. CDR1 and CDR2 (germline): SNHLY, FYNNEI. For the CDR3, the DNA is TGTGCCAGCAGTGAATACCTCAGGGGCACGGTCTCCTACGAGCAGTACTTC. Amino acids: CASSEYLRGTVSYEQYF.

This clone has only a few counts. The sample contains more than one DNA sequence encoding this CDR3. The rearrangement uses TRBV7-2 and TRBJ1-3; 7 positions agree with TRBD1. V was clipped by 5 bases and J by 4 bases; unmatched bases: 8. This CDR3 spans 15 amino acids. CDR1 and CDR2 from the germline V gene are SGHTA and FQGNSA. The CDR3 nucleotides are TGTGCCAGCAGCCTCCGGACAGGTTCAGGAAACACCATATATTTT. It encodes CASSLRTGSGNTIYF.

Points on this clone: A junction end diverges from the germline sequence, so it may reflect a read error. The chain uses TRBV5-4 and TRBJ2-7, with D uncertain. The CDR3 covers 15 residues. CDR1 and CDR2 from the germline V gene are SGHNT and YYREEE (reference sequence). The CDR3 region is CASSLDLPSSYEQYF. CDR3 sequence (DNA): TGTGCCAGCAGTTTGGACCTTCCGAGCTCCTACGAGCAGTACTTC.

The gene calls are TRBV5-1 and TRBJ2-3; D possibly corresponds to TRBD1 (5 bases). The germline CDR1 and CDR2 sequences are SGHRS and YFSETQ. CDR3 length: 15 amino acids. V was pared by 1 base and J by 3 bases, with 12 bases between. Written as DNA, the CDR3 is TGCGCCAGCAGCTTGTCTAGGCAGGGAACAGATACGCAGTATTTT. Translation: CASSLSRQGTDTQYF.

This clone was detected a few times. The chain employs TRBV7-8 and TRBJ2-7, with D perhaps matching TRBD1 (6 bases). The germline V gene encodes CDR1 SGHVS and CDR2 FQNEAQ. V lost 6 bases and J lost 5, with 20 bases in between. This CDR3 region has 15 residues. CDR3: CASSQTGTSVNEQYF. The CDR3 bases are TGTGCCAGCAGTCAGACAGGAACATCAGTGAACGAGCAGTACTTC.

This chain joins TRBV5-1 and TRBJ1-2, with 11 bases matching TRBD1. Germline V lookup: CDR1 SGHRS, CDR2 YFSETQ. CDR3 length: 15 amino acids. With V trimmed by 2 bases and J by 7 bases, 7 bases remained unmatched. The CDR3 sequence is CASSFASGTGGGYTF. DNA for the CDR3: TGCGCCAGCAGCTTCGCTTCCGGGACAGGGGGTGGCTACACCTTC.

The chain couples TRBV30 to TRBJ1-1; D is undetermined. The germline V gene has CDR1 GTSNPN and CDR2 SVGIG (reference sequence). V was clipped by 4 bases and J by 4 bases, with 22 bases between them. This CDR3 spans 16 amino acids. The CDR3 nucleotides are TGTGCCTGGATCCCAGGCGCCCGCTTTGGGAGCACTGAAGCTTTCTTT. As protein: CAWIPGARFGSTEAFF. Together with reference TRBV30 and TRBJ1-1, the CDR3 gives the full variable domain: SQTIHQWPATLVQPVGSPLSLECTVEGTSNPNLYWYRQAAGRGLQLLFYSVGIGQISSEVPQNLSASRPQDRQFILSSKKLLLSDSGFYLCAWIPGARFGSTEAFFGQGTRLTVV.

J is TRBJ2-3 and V is TRBV6-6; possible D gene TRBD2, 5 bases. Germline V gene lookup returns CDR1 MNHNY and CDR2 SVGAGI (reference sequence). V gave up 8 bases and J gave up 4 bases, with 19 bases separating them. The CDR3 consists of 15 residues. CDR3 bases: TGTGCCAGCCGATCTCCGGCCTTGAGGGCAGATACGCAGTATTTT. Translation: CASRSPALRADTQYF.

The CDR3 sequence: CATTSTGSGELFF. DNA for the CDR3: TGTGCCACCACTTCGACAGGGTCCGGGGAGCTGTTTTTT. The chain joins TRBV15 to TRBJ2-2; 7 nucleotides line up with TRBD1. The CDR3 totals 13 residues. The germline V gene encodes CDR1 LNHNV and CDR2 YYDKDF (reference sequence). Losses at the gene ends were 7 bases for V and 6 bases for J; bases not matched to a gene: 5.

This clone was observed once. V gene TRBV19 combines with J gene TRBJ2-1; TRBD1 agrees at 8 bases. Germline V gene sequence: CDR1 LNHDA, CDR2 SQIVND (reference sequence). The junction had 10 bases not matched to a gene; V was cut back by 2 bases and J by 4 bases. The CDR3 has 17 residues. CDR3 protein: CASSIIVQGTGYNEQFF. In DNA form, the CDR3 reads TGTGCCAGTAGTATAATAGTGCAAGGGACAGGTTACAATGAGCAGTTCTTC. The variable domain in full, completed from reference TRBV19 and TRBJ2-1, reads DGGITQSPKYLFRKEGQNVTLSCEQNLNHDAMYWYRQDPGQGLRLIYYSQIVNDFQKGDIAEGYSVSREKKESFPLTVTSAQKNPTAFYLCASSIIVQGTGYNEQFFGPGTRLTVL.

The chain employs TRBV5-6 and TRBJ2-7, with TRBD1 matching 9 bases. There are 15 residues in the CDR3. Trimming took 4 bases from V and 4 from J; bases not matched to a gene: 9. CDR1 and CDR2 from the germline V gene are SGHDT and YYEEEE. The CDR3 bases are TGTGCCAGCAGCGCTGGGACAGGGTTTTGGTACGAGCAGTACTTC. This codes for CASSAGTGFWYEQYF.

This clone was found once. V usage is TRBV5-1 and J usage is TRBJ2-3, with TRBD2 identical over 10 bases. This CDR3 region has 16 residues. V trimming: 0 bases; J trimming: 2 bases; junction bases outside the gene matches: 3. Germline CDR1 and CDR2: SGHRS and YFSETQ. For the CDR3, the DNA is TGCGCCAGCAGCTTGGTTAGCGGGGGGACCACAGATACGCAGTATTTT. Translation: CASSLVSGGTTDTQYF.

J is TRBJ1-5 and V is TRBV7-8; 9 bases map to TRBD1. Trimming cost V 5 bases and J 0 bases; bases outside gene matches: 5. This CDR3 region has 16 residues. Looked up from germline, CDR1 is SGHVS and CDR2 is FQNEAQ. The CDR3 loop is CASSPGTGHSNQPQHF. For the CDR3, the DNA is TGTGCCAGCAGCCCCGGGACAGGGCATAGCAATCAGCCCCAGCATTTT.

The chain combines TRBV4-2 with TRBJ2-3, with D maybe TRBD1 (5 bases). The CDR3 is 15 residues long. Per the germline V gene, CDR1 is LGHNA and CDR2 is YNFKEQ. V was shortened by 1 base and J by 8 bases, with 16 bases between the two germline ends. Here the CDR3 DNA reads TGTGCCAGCAGCCAAGTTGGGGCCTCAGGTGGTACGCAGTATTTT. Its translation is CASSQVGASGGTQYF.

The V call is TRBV11-3, the J call TRBJ2-1; TRBD2 is a possible D gene (6 bases). Per the germline V gene, CDR1 is SGHNT and CDR2 is YENEEA. Trimming removed 1 base at V and 8 bases at J, with 12 bases between. The CDR3 contains 14 residues. The CDR3 loop is CASSLGRGSHEQFF. Written as DNA, the CDR3 is TGTGCCAGCAGCTTAGGTCGGGGGAGCCATGAGCAGTTCTTC.

The genes are TRBV2 and TRBJ1-5; no clear D gene. V lost 5 bases to trimming and J lost 3 bases, with 11 bases between them. The CDR3 totals 14 residues. Germline V gene lookup returns CDR1 SNHLY and CDR2 FYNNEI. The chain's CDR3 is CASSQDTYNQPQHF. The CDR3 bases are TGTGCCAGCAGTCAAGACACGTACAATCAGCCCCAGCATTTT.

This rearrangement joins TRBV24-1 to TRBJ2-4; D is possibly TRBD2 (6 bases). The CDR3 sequence is 15 residues long. With 4 bases removed from V and 4 bases from J, the gap between germline ends came to 13 bases. CDR1 is KGHDR, CDR2 SFDVKD, per germline. The CDR3 loop is CATSERPGGKNIQYF. DNA for the CDR3: TGTGCCACCAGTGAAAGACCTGGAGGGAAAAACATTCAGTACTTC.

The gene calls are TRBV6-2 or TRBV6-3 and TRBJ1-1, with D possibly being TRBD1 (6 bases). V gave up 0 bases and J gave up 10 bases, with 12 bases separating them. Looked up from germline, CDR1 is MNHEY and CDR2 is SVGEGT. This CDR3 has 13 amino acids. The CDR3 nucleotides read TGTGCCAGCAGTTACTCGATAACACAGGGAGCTTTCTTT. Translating gives CASSYSITQGAFF.

The gene calls are TRBV11-2 and TRBJ1-6; no definite D call. Per germline, CDR1 SGHAT and CDR2 FQNNGV. The CDR3 spans 15 residues. The germline V and J ends were trimmed by 5 bases and 1 base, with 9 bases remaining between them. CDR3 sequence: CASSIRESYNSPLHF. CDR3 in DNA: TGTGCCAGCAGCATCCGGGAATCCTATAATTCACCCCTCCACTTT.

The CDR3 region has the DNA TGTGCCAGCAGCCTTACTAGCGGGGCGGAGGGAACCCAGTACTTC. Residues: CASSLTSGAEGTQYF. The chain joins TRBV3-1 (or the pseudogene TRBV3-2) to TRBJ2-5, with 10 positions matching TRBD2. V lost 4 bases and J lost 8; bases outside the gene matches: 10. This CDR3 has 15 amino acids. Per the germline V gene, CDR1 is LGHDT and CDR2 is YNNKEL (reference sequence).

In nucleotides, the CDR3 is TGTGCCAGCAGCTCTCAGACAGGGTGGACAGATACGCAGTATTTT. It is translated as CASSSQTGWTDTQYF. The chain has TRBV7-9 and TRBJ2-3; 7 bases fit TRBD1. From germline, CDR1 is SEHNR and CDR2 FQNEAQ (reference sequence). The CDR3 contains 15 residues. Germline trimming cut 4 bases from V and 3 bases from J; bases unmatched to any gene: 7.

The V gene is TRBV7-9, the J gene TRBJ1-2; 11 bases are a match to TRBD1. CDR3 length: 16 residues. The V gene's germline CDR1 is SEHNR and CDR2 FQNEAQ (reference sequence). V lost 7 bases, J lost 3 bases, and 10 bases stayed unmatched. CDR3 sequence (DNA): TGTGCCAGCACAGCGGACAGGGGGCGAGGTGACTATGGCTACACCTTC. This sequence encodes CASTADRGRGDYGYTF.

This clone was detected only once. The chain combines TRBV10-2 with TRBJ1-2; 7 bases are a match to TRBD1. This CDR3 spans 12 amino acids. The J segment lost 8 bases and the V segment lost 5 bases, leaving 5 bases of the junction unmatched. Germline CDR1 is WSHSY and CDR2 is SAAADI. The CDR3 bases are TGCGCCAGCAGTAAAGGGGGCGGGGGCTACACCTTC. It is translated as CASSKGGGGYTF.

The V and J genes are TRBV10-3 and TRBJ1-1; D is undetermined. The V end was cut by 2 bases, the J end by 8 bases, with 15 bases between. CDR1 is ENHRY and CDR2 is SYGVKD in the germline V gene. This CDR3 has 14 residues. The chain's CDR3 is CAISERSEETEAFF. The CDR3 coding sequence is TGTGCCATCAGTGAGAGATCGGAGGAGACAGAAGCTTTCTTT.

The chain recombines TRBV14 with TRBJ2-1; TRBD1 might be the D (6 bases). V was clipped by 4 bases and J by 11 bases, with 9 bases between them. The germline CDR1 and CDR2 sequences are SGHDN and FVKESK. The CDR3 extends over 11 amino acids. The CDR3 DNA reads TGTGCCAGCAGCCCAGGACAGAAGCAGTTCTTC. Its protein is CASSPGQKQFF. Using reference TRBV14 and TRBJ2-1 for the parts outside the CDR3, the full variable domain is EAGVTQFPSHSVIEKGQTVTLRCDPISGHDNLYWYRRVMGKEIKFLLHFVKESKQDESGMPNNRFLAERTGGTYSTLKVQPAELEDSGVYFCASSPGQKQFFGPGTRLTVL.